These 31 T cell receptor beta chains originate from one sample sequenced in a study of beta chain features in type 1 diabetes. Expressed TCRB transcripts got sequenced, as all isolated RNA was reverse transcribed. Assay used: immunoSEQ multiplex PCR; TCRdb lists only in-frame clones, some missing. The data contain about 220,000 clones, approximately 11% of them singletons. The specimen was central memory CD4+ T cells from blood. All receptors come from a man younger than 30 in good health.

This clone was seen more than once but under ten times. This chain connects TRBV9 to TRBJ2-3; tentative D call: TRBD2 (6 bases). Germline V lookup: CDR1 SGDLS, CDR2 YYNGEE. V lost 3 bases and J 3 bases, leaving 14 bases between the germline ends. This CDR3 is built from 15 residues. CDR3 amino acids: CASSAGLELTDTQYF. CDR3 nucleotides: TGTGCCAGCAGCGCGGGACTTGAGCTTACAGATACGCAGTATTTT.

Only a few counts were recorded for this clone. The V and J genes are TRBV11-1 and TRBJ2-3, with a possible D match to TRBD2 (5 bases). The CDR3 loop spans 12 amino acids. The V gene lost 8 bases and the J gene lost 6 bases, with 12 bases spanning the gap. Germline CDR1 SGHAT, CDR2 FQDESV (reference sequence). This CDR3 reads CASSWERDTQYF. The CDR3 DNA is TGTGCCAGCTCCTGGGAGAGGGATACGCAGTATTTT.

This clone turned up a few times. The chain has TRBV4-3 and TRBJ2-3; 13 bases align to TRBD2. V lost 0 bases, J lost 10 bases, and 10 bases stayed unmatched. Germline CDR1 and CDR2: LGHNA and YSLEER. The CDR3 is 17 residues long. Written as DNA, the CDR3 is TGCGCCAGCAGCCAAGATAGTGCACTAGCGGGAGGGCAGGCGCAGTATTTT. Encoded protein: CASSQDSALAGGQAQYF.

The V and J genes are TRBV7-7 and TRBJ2-7, with 7 bases aligning to TRBD1. Unmatched junction bases numbered 1, after V lost 5 bases and J lost 3 bases. CDR3 length: 12 amino acids. Germline V lookup: CDR1 SSHAT, CDR2 FNYEAQ (reference sequence). DNA for the CDR3: TGTGCCAGCAGCCCAGGGGGCTACGAGCAGTACTTC. This codes for CASSPGGYEQYF.

This clone has a handful of counts. The chain is built from TRBV7-9 and TRBJ2-3; 7 bases align to TRBD1. Germline values: CDR1 SEHNR, CDR2 FQNEAQ (reference sequence). CDR3 length: 15 residues. The trim removed 2 bases at V and 0 bases at J, leaving 2 bases unmatched. The CDR3 sequence is CASSLTRGSTDTQYF. The CDR3 DNA sequence: TGTGCCAGCAGCTTAACCAGGGGGAGCACAGATACGCAGTATTTT.

The rearrangement joins TRBV5-5 to TRBJ2-1, with D maybe TRBD2 (6 bases). Germline CDR1 SGHKS, CDR2 YYEKEE (reference sequence). The length of the CDR3 is 12 residues. Trimming cost V 6 bases and J 11 bases, with 15 bases left between them. In nucleotides, the CDR3 is TGTGCCAGCACCCTCTGGGGCGGGAAGCAGTTCTTC. As protein: CASTLWGGKQFF.

This clone was seen a few times. The rearrangement uses TRBV7-3 and TRBJ2-1; D perhaps matches TRBD2 (7 bases). V was shortened by 4 bases and J by 9 bases, with 19 bases between the two germline ends. This CDR3 contains 15 residues. Germline CDR1 reads SGHTA; CDR2 reads FQGTGA. The CDR3, as DNA: TGTGCCAGCAGCTCCTCCGGCGGGAGAGGGGGTGAGCAGTTCTTC. Amino acid sequence: CASSSSGGRGGEQFF.

In its sample, this clone was seen many times. The DNA for the CDR3 is TGCAGCGTCGGACAGCGCACCGGGGAGCTGTTTTTT. Its translation is CSVGQRTGELFF. V gene TRBV29-1 combines with J gene TRBJ2-2, with D perhaps matching TRBD1 (6 bases). V was shortened by 6 bases and J by 4 bases, with 9 bases between the two germline ends. The CDR3 loop spans 12 amino acids. The V gene's germline CDR1 is SQVTM and CDR2 ANQGSEA.

The V and J genes are TRBV5-1 and TRBJ2-5; D may be TRBD1 (6 bases). This CDR3 contains 14 residues. Per the germline V gene, CDR1 is SGHRS and CDR2 is YFSETQ. Trimming pared 4 bases from V and 0 bases from J, leaving 10 bases between. CDR3 coding DNA: TGCGCCAGCAGCGCCGGACAGTACCAAGAGACCCAGTACTTC. Residues: CASSAGQYQETQYF.

The table lists this clone with a few counts. J is TRBJ2-1 and V is TRBV30; D assignment may be TRBD1 or TRBD2 (6 bases each). Trimming stripped 2 bases from V and 11 bases from J, with 16 bases between. This CDR3 region has 13 residues. CDR1 GTSNPN and CDR2 SVGIG come from the germline V gene (reference sequence). CDR3 DNA sequence: TGTGCCTGGAGTCCGGGGGCTGGGAATCAGCAGTTCTTC. Its translation is CAWSPGAGNQQFF. Based on the CDR3 plus reference TRBV30 and TRBJ2-1, the full variable domain is SQTIHQWPATLVQPVGSPLSLECTVEGTSNPNLYWYRQAAGRGLQLLFYSVGIGQISSEVPQNLSASRPQDRQFILSSKKLLLSDSGFYLCAWSPGAGNQQFFGPGTRLTVL.

A note on this clone: Additional DNA sequences in this sample encode the identical CDR3. The rearrangement joins TRBV30 to TRBJ2-2; the match to TRBD2 covers 8 bases. This CDR3 has 15 amino acids. V shed 0 bases and J 6 bases; nucleotides not matched to a gene: 6. Germline CDR1 reads GTSNPN; CDR2 reads SVGIG (reference sequence). CDR3 coding DNA: TGTGCCTGGAGTGTAAGAGCGGGAGCGGCCGGGGAGCTGTTTTTT. Its translation is CAWSVRAGAAGELFF.

The rearrangement uses TRBV11-2 and TRBJ2-1; 9 nucleotides agree with TRBD2. J was trimmed by 6 bases and V by 11 bases; bases with no gene match: 11. Germline loops: CDR1 SGHAT, CDR2 FQNNGV. The CDR3 runs 14 residues. The CDR3 DNA follows: TGTGCCGGGGGGGATGGACTAGCGACCAATGAGCAGTTCTTC. This gives the protein CAGGDGLATNEQFF.

The chain joins TRBV7-9 to TRBJ1-5, with 8 nucleotides matching TRBD1. V shed 3 bases and J 6 bases; nucleotides not matched to a gene: 4. The CDR3 sequence is 14 residues long. Per germline, CDR1 SEHNR and CDR2 FQNEAQ (reference sequence). In DNA form, the CDR3 reads TGTGCCAGCAGCTTCGGACAGGGCCCTCAGCCCCAGCATTTT. Protein sequence: CASSFGQGPQPQHF.

This clone has more than one count but fewer than ten. The chain joins TRBV5-4 to TRBJ2-1; tentatively, D is TRBD1 or TRBD2 (6 bases each). Between the trimmed V and J ends, which lost 5 bases and 8 bases, there was a span of 20 bases. Germline-derived CDR1 and CDR2 are SGHNT and YYREEE (reference sequence). There are 15 residues in the CDR3. This chain's CDR3 is CASSYRAGTQDEQFF. For the CDR3, the DNA is TGTGCCAGCAGTTACAGGGCGGGGACACAGGATGAGCAGTTCTTC.

The chain has TRBV7-2 and TRBJ2-7; the D gene is possibly TRBD1 (7 bases). V was clipped by 2 bases and J by 2 bases, with 16 bases between them. This CDR3 is built from 16 residues. Germline lookup yields CDR1 SGHTA and CDR2 FQGNSA. The CDR3, as DNA: TGTGCCAGCAGCTTAATCGGCGGGACAGCCACCTACGAGCAGTACTTC. Translating gives CASSLIGGTATYEQYF.

This sequence joins TRBV10-3 and TRBJ2-2; 10 bases are shared with TRBD1. The CDR3 is made up of 17 amino acids. The germline V gene has CDR1 ENHRY and CDR2 SYGVKD. Trimming cost V 6 bases and J 7 bases; bases outside gene matches: 14. CDR3 sequence: CAIRKPPGTGEGGELFF. Here the CDR3 DNA reads TGTGCCATCAGGAAACCACCCGGGACAGGGGAAGGCGGGGAGCTGTTTTTT.

This chain uses TRBV11-3 with TRBJ2-1; D remains ambiguous. The germline V gene encodes CDR1 SGHNT and CDR2 YENEEA. The V gene lost 1 base and the J gene lost 8 bases, with 12 bases spanning the gap. CDR3 length: 14 amino acids. The CDR3 nucleotides are TGTGCCAGCAGCTTAGGGGCTTGGGCCGATGAGCAGTTCTTC. Its protein product is CASSLGAWADEQFF.

This chain joins TRBV2 and TRBJ2-3; a weak D match, TRBD2 (6 bases). Trimming took 5 bases from V and 2 from J, leaving 11 bases between them. Per germline, CDR1 SNHLY and CDR2 FYNNEI. This CDR3 contains 14 residues. CDR3 sequence: CASSQEGNTDTQYF. The CDR3 coding sequence is TGTGCCAGCAGTCAGGAGGGAAACACAGATACGCAGTATTTT.

The chain combines TRBV30 with TRBJ1-1; 7 nucleotides align to TRBD1. This CDR3 spans 14 amino acids. After removal of 3 bases from V and 7 bases from J, the junction contained 11 bases not matched to a gene. The V gene's germline CDR1 is GTSNPN and CDR2 SVGIG (reference sequence). In DNA, the CDR3 is TGTGCCTGGAGGAGCAGGGGGAGTATCCTTGAAGCTTTCTTT. Protein product: CAWRSRGSILEAFF.

This clone was counted a few times. This sequence joins TRBV27 and TRBJ2-7; possibly TRBD1 or TRBD2 for D (7 bases each). Germline-derived CDR1 and CDR2 are MNHEY and SMNVEV (reference sequence). V was clipped by 6 bases and J by 0 bases, with 18 bases between them. The CDR3 extends over 16 amino acids. Written as DNA, the CDR3 is TGTGCCAGCAGCCGCAGGGGGGGCTTGGGCTCCTACGAGCAGTACTTC. Protein sequence: CASSRRGGLGSYEQYF.

This clone was observed a few times. The chain joins TRBV6-6 to TRBJ2-3; D may be TRBD2 (6 bases). Germline V gene lookup returns CDR1 MNHNY and CDR2 SVGAGI (reference sequence). The CDR3 is 13 amino acids. With 5 bases removed from V and 4 bases from J, the gap between germline ends came to 10 bases. The CDR3 DNA reads TGTGCCAGCAGTCCCTCGGGAGCAGATACGCAGTATTTT. Its protein product is CASSPSGADTQYF.

This chain uses TRBV25-1 with TRBJ2-3; 10 positions match TRBD2. V shed 7 bases, J shed 4 bases, and the junction held 11 bases outside the gene matches. Germline V gene sequence: CDR1 MGHDK, CDR2 SYGVNS. This CDR3 spans 16 amino acids. The CDR3: CASKKRLAGAADTQYF. For the CDR3, the DNA is TGTGCCAGCAAGAAGAGGCTAGCGGGAGCCGCAGATACGCAGTATTTT.

This rearrangement joins TRBV2 to TRBJ2-2; tentatively, D is TRBD1 (5 bases). Trimming left V 4 bases short and J 2 bases short, with 11 bases between. The CDR3 has 15 residues. Germline CDR1 SNHLY, CDR2 FYNNEI. As DNA, the CDR3 is TGTGCCAGCAGTGGAGGCAGGGCAAACACCGGGGAGCTGTTTTTT. Encoded protein: CASSGGRANTGELFF.

V and J are TRBV4-1 and TRBJ2-5, with a tentative D call TRBD1 (5 bases). Germline V gene data show CDR1 as MGHRA and CDR2 as YSYEKL. The V and J ends lost 2 bases and 2 bases respectively, with 9 bases between them. The CDR3 length is 14 residues. CDR3: CASSQQGFQETQYF. As DNA, the CDR3 is TGCGCCAGCAGCCAACAGGGATTTCAAGAGACCCAGTACTTC.

This CDR3 reads CASSLGVGLAIYEQYF. In DNA, the CDR3 is TGTGCCAGCAGCTTAGGAGTAGGGCTTGCGATTTACGAGCAGTACTTC. The chain employs TRBV7-9 and TRBJ2-7; D not resolved. The CDR3 has 16 residues. The ends were cut back, 1 base at V and 4 bases at J, with 17 bases in the middle. Per the germline V gene, CDR1 is SEHNR and CDR2 is FQNEAQ (reference sequence).

This clone was detected many times. The chain links TRBV4-1 to TRBJ1-2; D remains unclear. The germline gives CDR1 MGHRA, CDR2 YSYEKL. Trimming cost V 0 bases and J 9 bases, with 8 bases left between them. The CDR3 spans 12 residues. The CDR3: CASSQDIRSYTF. The CDR3 nucleotides are TGCGCCAGCAGCCAAGATATCAGGAGCTACACCTTC.

V and J are TRBV29-1 and TRBJ2-6, with 8 bases that match TRBD1. CDR3 length: 15 residues. The trim removed 7 bases at V and 0 bases at J, leaving 5 bases unmatched. CDR1 and CDR2 (germline): SQVTM, ANQGSEA. The CDR3 bases are TGCAGCGGTGCCACAGGGGGCTCTGGGGCCAACGTCCTGACTTTC. The encoded protein is CSGATGGSGANVLTF.

This clone turned up a few times. This may come from a read error, since a much larger clone is one base off. The chain joins TRBV7-2 to TRBJ2-3; 9 nucleotides match TRBD2. The germline V gene has CDR1 SGHTA and CDR2 FQGNSA. CDR3 length: 14 amino acids. V was clipped by 4 bases and J by 1 base; unmatched bases: 0. The CDR3 sequence: CASSSSGGTDTQYF. The CDR3 DNA reads as TGTGCCAGCAGCTCTAGCGGGGGCACAGATACGCAGTATTTT.

The rearrangement links TRBV11-3 to TRBJ2-3; D call uncertain. Trimming left V 5 bases short and J 0 bases short, with 18 bases between. Germline CDR1 reads SGHNT; CDR2 reads YENEEA. The CDR3 totals 17 residues. The CDR3 region is CASSPRYPGGSTDTQYF. The CDR3 DNA follows: TGTGCCAGCAGCCCTCGCTATCCTGGCGGAAGCACAGATACGCAGTATTTT.

A remark on this clone: A read error is likely here: a far larger clone is one base away. The chain couples TRBV27 to TRBJ2-6; D is perhaps TRBD2 (5 bases). V was shortened by 11 bases and J by 2 bases, with 19 bases between the two germline ends. Germline CDR1 is MNHEY and CDR2 is SMNVEV (reference sequence). This CDR3 has 16 amino acids. The CDR3 DNA follows: TGTGCCCGCGGCCGATGGTCGGGGACTGGGGCCAACGTCCTGACTTTC. This translates into CARGRWSGTGANVLTF.

Ten or more counts support this clone. The chain combines TRBV4-3 with TRBJ2-3; the match to TRBD1 covers 9 bases. Trimming removed 0 bases from V and 4 bases from J; junction bases left unmatched: 11. This CDR3 has 18 residues. CDR1 is LGHNA, CDR2 YSLEER, per germline. DNA for the CDR3: TGCGCCAGCAGCCAAGATTCGCCCGGACAGGGGTTGTCAGATACGCAGTATTTT. This codes for CASSQDSPGQGLSDTQYF.